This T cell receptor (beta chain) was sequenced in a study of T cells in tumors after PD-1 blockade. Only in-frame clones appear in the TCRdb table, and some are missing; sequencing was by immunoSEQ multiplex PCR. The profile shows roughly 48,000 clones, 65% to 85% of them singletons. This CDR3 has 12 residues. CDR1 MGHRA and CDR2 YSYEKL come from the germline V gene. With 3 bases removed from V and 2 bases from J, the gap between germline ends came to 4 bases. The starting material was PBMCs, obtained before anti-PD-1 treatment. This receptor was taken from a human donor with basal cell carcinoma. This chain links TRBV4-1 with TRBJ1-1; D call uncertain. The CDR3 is CASSHSNTEAFF. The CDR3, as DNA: TGCGCCAGCAGCCATTCCAACACTGAAGCTTTCTTT.